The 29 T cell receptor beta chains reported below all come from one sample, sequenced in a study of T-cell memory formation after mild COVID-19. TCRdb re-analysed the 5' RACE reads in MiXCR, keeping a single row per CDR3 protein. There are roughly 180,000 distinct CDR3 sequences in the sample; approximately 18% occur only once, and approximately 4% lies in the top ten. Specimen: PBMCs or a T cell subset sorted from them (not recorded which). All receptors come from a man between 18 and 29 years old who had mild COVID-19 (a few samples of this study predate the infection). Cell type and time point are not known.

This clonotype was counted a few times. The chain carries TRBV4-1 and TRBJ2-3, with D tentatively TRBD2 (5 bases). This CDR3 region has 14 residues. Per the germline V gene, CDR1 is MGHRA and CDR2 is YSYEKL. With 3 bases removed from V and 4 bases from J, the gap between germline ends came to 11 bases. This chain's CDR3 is CASSHTSVSDTQYF. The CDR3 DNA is TGCGCCAGCAGCCACACTAGTGTTTCAGATACGCAGTATTTT.

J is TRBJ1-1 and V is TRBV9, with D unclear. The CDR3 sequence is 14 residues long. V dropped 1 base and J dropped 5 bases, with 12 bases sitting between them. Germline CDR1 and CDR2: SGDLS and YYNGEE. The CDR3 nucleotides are TGTGCCAGCAGCGTATACGGGTCCGGAACTGAAGCTTTCTTT. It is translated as CASSVYGSGTEAFF. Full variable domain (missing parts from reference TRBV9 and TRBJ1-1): DSGVTQTPKHLITATGQRVTLRCSPRSGDLSVYWYQQSLDQGLQFLIQYYNGEERAKGNILERFSAQQFPDLHSELNLSSLELGDSALYFCASSVYGSGTEAFFGQGTRLTVV.

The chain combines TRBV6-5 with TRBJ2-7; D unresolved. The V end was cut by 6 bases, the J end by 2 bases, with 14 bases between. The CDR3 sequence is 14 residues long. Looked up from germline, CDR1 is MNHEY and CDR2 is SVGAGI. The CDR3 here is CASSPTPRPYEQYF. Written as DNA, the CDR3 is TGTGCCAGCAGCCCAACACCGAGGCCCTACGAGCAGTACTTC.

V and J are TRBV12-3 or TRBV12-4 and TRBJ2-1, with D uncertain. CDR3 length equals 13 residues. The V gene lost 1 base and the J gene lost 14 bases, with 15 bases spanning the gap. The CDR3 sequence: CASSLGAGPGEFF. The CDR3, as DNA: TGTGCCAGCAGTTTAGGGGCCGGCCCTGGGGAGTTCTTC.

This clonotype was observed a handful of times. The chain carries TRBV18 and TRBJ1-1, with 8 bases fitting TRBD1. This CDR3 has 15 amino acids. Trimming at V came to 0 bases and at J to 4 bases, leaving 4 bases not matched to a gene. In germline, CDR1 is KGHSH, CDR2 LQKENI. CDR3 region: CASSPPTGGSTEAFF. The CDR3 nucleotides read TGTGCCAGCTCACCACCTACAGGGGGTAGCACTGAAGCTTTCTTT.

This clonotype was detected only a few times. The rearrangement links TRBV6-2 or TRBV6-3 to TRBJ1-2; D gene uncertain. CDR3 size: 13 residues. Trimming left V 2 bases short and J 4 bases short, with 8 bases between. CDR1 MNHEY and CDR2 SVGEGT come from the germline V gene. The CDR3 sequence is CASSYGQLYGYTF. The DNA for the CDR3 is TGTGCCAGCAGTTACGGGCAACTCTATGGCTACACCTTC.

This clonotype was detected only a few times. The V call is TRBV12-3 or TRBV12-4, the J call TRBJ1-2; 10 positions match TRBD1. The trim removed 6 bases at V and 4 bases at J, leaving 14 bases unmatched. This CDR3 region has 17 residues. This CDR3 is CASSPNPGTGVRYGYTF. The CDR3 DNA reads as TGTGCCAGCAGCCCAAACCCCGGGACAGGGGTGCGCTATGGCTACACCTTC.

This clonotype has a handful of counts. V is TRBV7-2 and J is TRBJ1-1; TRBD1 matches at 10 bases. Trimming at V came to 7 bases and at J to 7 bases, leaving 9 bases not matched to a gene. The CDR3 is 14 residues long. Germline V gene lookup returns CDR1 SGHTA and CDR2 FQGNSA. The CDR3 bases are TGTGCCAGCACCTATAGGGACAGGGGCCGTGAAGCTTTCTTT. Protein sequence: CASTYRDRGREAFF.

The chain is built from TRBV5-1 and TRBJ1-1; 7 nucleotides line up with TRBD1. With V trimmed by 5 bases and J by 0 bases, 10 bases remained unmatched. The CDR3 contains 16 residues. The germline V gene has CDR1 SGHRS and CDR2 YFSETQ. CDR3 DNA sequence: TGCGCCAGCAGGGTGAAGACAGGGCTTATGAACACTGAAGCTTTCTTT. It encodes CASRVKTGLMNTEAFF.

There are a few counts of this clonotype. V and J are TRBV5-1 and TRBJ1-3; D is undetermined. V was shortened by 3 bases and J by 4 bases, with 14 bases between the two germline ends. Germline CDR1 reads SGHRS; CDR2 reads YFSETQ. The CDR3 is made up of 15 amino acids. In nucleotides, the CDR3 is TGCGCCAGCAGCTCTTCTTTCGACGCGGGAAACACCATATATTTT. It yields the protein CASSSSFDAGNTIYF.

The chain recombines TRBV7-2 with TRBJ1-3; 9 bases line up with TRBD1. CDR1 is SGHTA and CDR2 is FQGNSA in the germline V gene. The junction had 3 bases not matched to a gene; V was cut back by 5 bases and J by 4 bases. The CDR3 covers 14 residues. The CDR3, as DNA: TGTGCCAGCAGCCCCGGACAGGGGGGAAACACCATATATTTT. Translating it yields CASSPGQGGNTIYF.

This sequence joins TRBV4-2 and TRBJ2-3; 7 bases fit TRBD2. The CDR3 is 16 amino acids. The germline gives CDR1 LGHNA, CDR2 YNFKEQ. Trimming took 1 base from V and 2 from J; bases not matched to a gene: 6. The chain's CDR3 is CASSQAAGRYTDTQYF. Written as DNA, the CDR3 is TGTGCCAGCAGCCAAGCAGCGGGGCGATACACAGATACGCAGTATTTT.

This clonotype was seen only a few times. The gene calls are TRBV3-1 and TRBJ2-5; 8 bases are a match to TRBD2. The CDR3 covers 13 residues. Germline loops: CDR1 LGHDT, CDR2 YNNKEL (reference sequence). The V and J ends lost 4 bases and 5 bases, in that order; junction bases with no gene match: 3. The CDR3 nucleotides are TGTGCCAGCAGCCTTCGACTAGCGGAGACCCAGTACTTC. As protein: CASSLRLAETQYF.

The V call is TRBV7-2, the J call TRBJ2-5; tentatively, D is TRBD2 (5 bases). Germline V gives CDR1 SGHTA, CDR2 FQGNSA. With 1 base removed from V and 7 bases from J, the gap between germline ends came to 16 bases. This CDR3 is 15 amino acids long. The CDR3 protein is CASSLVLLDSGTQYF. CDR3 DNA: TGTGCCAGCAGCTTAGTTTTACTAGATAGTGGGACCCAGTACTTC. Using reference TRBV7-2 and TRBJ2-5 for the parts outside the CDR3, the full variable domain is GAGVSQSPSNKVTEKGKDVELRCDPISGHTALYWYRQSLGQGLEFLIYFQGNSAPDKSGLPSDRFSAERTGGSVSTLTIQRTQQEDSAVYLCASSLVLLDSGTQYFGPGTRLLVL.

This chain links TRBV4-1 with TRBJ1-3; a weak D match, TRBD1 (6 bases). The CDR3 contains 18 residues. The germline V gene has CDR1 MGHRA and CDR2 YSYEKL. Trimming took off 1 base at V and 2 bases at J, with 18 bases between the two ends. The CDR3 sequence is CASSQGPARGHTGNTIYF. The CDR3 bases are TGCGCCAGCAGCCAAGGACCCGCTCGGGGGCACACTGGAAACACCATATATTTT.

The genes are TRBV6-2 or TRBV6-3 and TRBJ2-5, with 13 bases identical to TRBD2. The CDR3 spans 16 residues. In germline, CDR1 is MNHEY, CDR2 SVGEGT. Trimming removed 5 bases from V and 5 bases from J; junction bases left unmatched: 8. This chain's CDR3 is CASSTGTSGAGETQYF. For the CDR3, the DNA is TGTGCCAGCAGTACCGGGACTAGCGGGGCCGGGGAGACCCAGTACTTC.

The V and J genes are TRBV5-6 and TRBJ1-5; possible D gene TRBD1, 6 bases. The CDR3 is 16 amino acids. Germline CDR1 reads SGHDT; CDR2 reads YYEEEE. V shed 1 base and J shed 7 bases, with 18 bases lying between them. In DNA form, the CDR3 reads TGTGCCAGCAGCTTGAGGAGTAGGGGGGGCGCCCAGCCCCAGCATTTT. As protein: CASSLRSRGGAQPQHF.

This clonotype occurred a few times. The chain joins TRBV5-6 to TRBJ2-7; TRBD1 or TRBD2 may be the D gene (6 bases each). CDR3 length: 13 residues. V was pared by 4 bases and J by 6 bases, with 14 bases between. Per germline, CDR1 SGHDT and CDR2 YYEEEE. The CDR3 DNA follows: TGTGCCAGCAGCCTGTCGGGGGCGGCCGAGCAGTACGTC. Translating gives CASSLSGAAEQYV.

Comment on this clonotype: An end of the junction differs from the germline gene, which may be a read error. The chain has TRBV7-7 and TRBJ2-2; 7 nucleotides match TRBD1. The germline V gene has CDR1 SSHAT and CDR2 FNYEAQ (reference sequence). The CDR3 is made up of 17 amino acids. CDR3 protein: CASSLGARTGNTGELFF. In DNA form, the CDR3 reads TGTGCTAGCAGCTTAGGGGCTCGGACAGGGAACACCGGGGAGCTGTTTTTT.

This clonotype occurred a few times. CDR3 region: CASSHHGTSQETQYF. As DNA, the CDR3 is TGCGCCAGCAGCCACCACGGGACATCCCAAGAGACCCAGTACTTC. The chain recombines TRBV4-1 with TRBJ2-5, with D possibly matching TRBD1 (6 bases). Trimming took 3 bases from V and 1 from J, leaving 12 bases between them. Germline V gene lookup returns CDR1 MGHRA and CDR2 YSYEKL. There are 15 residues in the CDR3.

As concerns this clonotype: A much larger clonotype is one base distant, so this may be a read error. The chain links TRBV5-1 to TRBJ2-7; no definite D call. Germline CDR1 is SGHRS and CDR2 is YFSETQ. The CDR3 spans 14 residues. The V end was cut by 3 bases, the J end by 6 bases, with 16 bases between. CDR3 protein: CASSSAVTAFEQYF. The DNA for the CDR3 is TGCGCCAGCAGCTCTGCAGTGACGGCGTTCGAGCAGTACTTC.

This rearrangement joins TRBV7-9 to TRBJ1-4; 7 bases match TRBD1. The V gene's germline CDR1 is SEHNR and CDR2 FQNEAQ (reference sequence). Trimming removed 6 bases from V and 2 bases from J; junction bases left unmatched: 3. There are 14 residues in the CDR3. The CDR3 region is CASSQGVTNEKLFF. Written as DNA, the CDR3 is TGTGCCAGCAGTCAGGGGGTCACTAATGAAAAACTGTTTTTT. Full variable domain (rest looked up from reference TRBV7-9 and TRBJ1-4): DTGVSQNPRHKITKRGQNVTFRCDPISEHNRLYWYRQTLGQGPEFLTYFQNEAQLEKSRLLSDRFSAERPKGSFSTLEIQRTEQGDSAMYLCASSQGVTNEKLFFGSGTQLSVL.

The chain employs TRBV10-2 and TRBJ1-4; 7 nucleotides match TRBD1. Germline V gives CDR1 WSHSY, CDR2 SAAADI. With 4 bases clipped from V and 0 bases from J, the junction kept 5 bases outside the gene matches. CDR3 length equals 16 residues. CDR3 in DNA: TGCGCCAGCAGTGTGCGGGACAGCCCAACTAATGAAAAACTGTTTTTT. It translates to CASSVRDSPTNEKLFF.

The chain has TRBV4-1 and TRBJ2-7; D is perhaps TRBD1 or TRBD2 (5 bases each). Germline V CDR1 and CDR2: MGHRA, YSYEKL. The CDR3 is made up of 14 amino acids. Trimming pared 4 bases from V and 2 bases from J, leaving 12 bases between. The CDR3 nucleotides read TGCGCCAGCAGCCGAGCGACGGGGCCCTACGAGCAGTACTTC. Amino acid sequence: CASSRATGPYEQYF.

The DNA for the CDR3 is TGTGCCAGCAGGGAGTTCTATGGCTACACCTTC. Encoded protein: CASREFYGYTF. The chain recombines TRBV28 with TRBJ1-2; no definite D call. The CDR3 consists of 11 residues. Germline lookup yields CDR1 MDHEN and CDR2 SYDVKM. V lost 6 bases to trimming and J lost 4 bases, with 6 bases between them.

CDR3 region: CASSLEQYSTDTQYF. The DNA for the CDR3 is TGTGCCAGCAGCTTGGAACAGTATAGCACAGATACGCAGTATTTT. This rearrangement joins TRBV5-6 to TRBJ2-3; no definite D call. This CDR3 contains 15 residues. Germline lookup yields CDR1 SGHDT and CDR2 YYEEEE. Trimming pared 0 bases from V and 0 bases from J, leaving 8 bases between. The entire variable domain, with the rest obtained from reference TRBV5-6 and TRBJ2-3, is as follows: DAGVTQSPTHLIKTRGQQVTLRCSPKSGHDTVSWYQQALGQGPQFIFQYYEEEERQRGNFPDRFSGHQFPNYSSELNVNALLLGDSALYLCASSLEQYSTDTQYFGPGTRLTVL.

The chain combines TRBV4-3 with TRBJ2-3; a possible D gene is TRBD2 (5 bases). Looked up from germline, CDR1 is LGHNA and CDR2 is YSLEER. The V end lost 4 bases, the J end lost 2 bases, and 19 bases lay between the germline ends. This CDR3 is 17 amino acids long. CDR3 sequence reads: CASSRAWSPGNTDTQYF. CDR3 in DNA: TGCGCCAGCAGCCGAGCATGGAGCCCGGGGAACACAGATACGCAGTATTTT.

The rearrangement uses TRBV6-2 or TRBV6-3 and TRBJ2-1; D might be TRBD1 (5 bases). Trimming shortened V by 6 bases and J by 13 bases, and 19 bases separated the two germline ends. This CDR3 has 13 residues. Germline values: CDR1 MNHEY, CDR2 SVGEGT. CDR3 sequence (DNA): TGTGCCAGCAGCACCCTTGGGGCCACCCACCAGTTCTTC. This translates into CASSTLGATHQFF.

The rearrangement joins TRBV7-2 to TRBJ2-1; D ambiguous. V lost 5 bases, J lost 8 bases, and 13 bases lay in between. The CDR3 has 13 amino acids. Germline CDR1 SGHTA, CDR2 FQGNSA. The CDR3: CASSLQPEYEQFF. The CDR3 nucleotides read TGTGCCAGCAGCCTCCAACCCGAATATGAGCAGTTCTTC.